This TCR beta chain is drawn from a study of T-cell reconstitution after alpha-beta-depleted transplantation in children. Points from the study as a whole: Certain patients had high TCRbeta diversity at day 60, and it came from recipient T cells and thymic progenitors that survived. After transplant, at about two months, alpha-beta T cells were reportedly derived from several hundred expanded graft clones. Newly produced T cells mostly provided counts and TCRbeta diversity after one year, as hyperexpanded clones declined.

Preparation of the TCRbeta library used unique molecular identifiers. TCRdb reprocessed the PCR reads with MiXCR, giving one entry per CDR3 protein. The data hold 440,000 or so distinct CDR3 sequences, with roughly 43% observed a single time. As concerns this clonotype: Its antigen is currently unknown.

The CDR3 spans 15 residues. Germline CDR1 and CDR2: SGHTA and FQGNSA. Trimming took off 3 bases at V and 4 bases at J, with 15 bases between the two ends. The V gene is TRBV7-2, the J gene TRBJ2-5; D ambiguous. This sample comprised PBMCs, obtained before TCRalphabeta/CD19-depleted stem cell transplant. The sequence was collected from a girl aged 2-9 years with aplastic anemia, due to receive a stem cell transplant. CDR3 sequence (DNA): TGTGCCAGCAGCTTCAAGTTCGACTTGGGAGAGACCCAGTACTTC. It encodes CASSFKFDLGETQYF. Complete variable domain (other parts from reference TRBV7-2 and TRBJ2-5): GAGVSQSPSNKVTEKGKDVELRCDPISGHTALYWYRQSLGQGLEFLIYFQGNSAPDKSGLPSDRFSAERTGGSVSTLTIQRTQQEDSAVYLCASSFKFDLGETQYFGPGTRLLVL.